This T cell receptor (beta chain) emerged from a study of sequential checkpoint blockade in melanoma. With 1 base clipped from V and 5 bases from J, the junction kept 5 bases outside the gene matches. In germline, CDR1 is SGHRS, CDR2 YFSETQ. The CDR3 is made up of 16 amino acids. Sequencing was performed with immunoSEQ multiplex PCR; in TCRdb, only in-frame clones are kept and a portion is missing. The sample carries about 6,800 clones, about 28% recorded once. Treatment defined: randomized to nivolumab then ipilimumab (arm A) or the reverse (arm B). The rearrangement joins TRBV5-1 to TRBJ2-2; the match to TRBD1 covers 10 bases. The sequencing used tumor tissue (inferred from file names), collected from a patient given nivolumab and ipilimumab in sequence. The receptor was isolated from a human donor with melanoma. The chain's CDR3 is CASSLWGTGDTGELFF. The CDR3 coding sequence is TGCGCCAGCAGCTTGTGGGGGACAGGGGATACCGGGGAGCTGTTTTTT.